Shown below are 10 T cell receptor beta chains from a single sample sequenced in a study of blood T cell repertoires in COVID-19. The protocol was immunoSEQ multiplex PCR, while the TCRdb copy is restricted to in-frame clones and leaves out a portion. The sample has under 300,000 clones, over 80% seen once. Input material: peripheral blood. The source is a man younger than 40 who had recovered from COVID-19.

CDR3 bases: TGTGCCAGCAGCTCTCCCGTAGGGACAAGCACCTACGAGCAGTACTTC. Protein product: CASSSPVGTSTYEQYF. The genes are TRBV11-2 and TRBJ2-7, with D perhaps TRBD1 (6 bases). This CDR3 region has 16 residues. Trimming left V 4 bases short and J 2 bases short, with 18 bases between. CDR1 and CDR2 (germline): SGHAT, FQNNGV.

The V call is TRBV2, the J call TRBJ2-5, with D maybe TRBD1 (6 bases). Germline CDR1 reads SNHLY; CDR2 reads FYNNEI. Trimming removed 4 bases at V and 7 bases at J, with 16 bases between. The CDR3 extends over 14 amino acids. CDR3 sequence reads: CASSVGTHDGTQYF. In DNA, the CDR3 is TGTGCCAGCAGTGTCGGGACACACGACGGGACCCAGTACTTC. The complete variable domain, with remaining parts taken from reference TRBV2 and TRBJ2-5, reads EPEVTQTPSHQVTQMGQEVILRCVPISNHLYFYWYRQILGQKVEFLVSFYNNEISEKSEIFDDQFSVERPDGSNFTLKIRSTKLEDSAMYFCASSVGTHDGTQYFGPGTRLLVL.

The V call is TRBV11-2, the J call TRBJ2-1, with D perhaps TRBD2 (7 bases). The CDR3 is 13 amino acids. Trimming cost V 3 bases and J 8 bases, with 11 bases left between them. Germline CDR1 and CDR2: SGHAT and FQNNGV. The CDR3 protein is CASSFGGPDEQFF. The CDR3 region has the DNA TGTGCCAGCAGCTTCGGGGGGCCTGATGAGCAGTTCTTC. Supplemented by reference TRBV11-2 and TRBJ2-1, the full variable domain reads EAGVAQSPRYKIIEKRQSVAFWCNPISGHATLYWYQQILGQGPKLLIQFQNNGVVDDSQLPKDRFSAERLKGVDSTLKIQPAKLEDSAVYLCASSFGGPDEQFFGPGTRLTVL.

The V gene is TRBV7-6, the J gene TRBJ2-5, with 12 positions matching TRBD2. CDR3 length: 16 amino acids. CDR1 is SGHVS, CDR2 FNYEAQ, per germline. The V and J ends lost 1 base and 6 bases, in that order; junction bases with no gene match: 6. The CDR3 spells CASSLGLLAGGKTQYF. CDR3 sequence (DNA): TGTGCCAGCAGCTTAGGGTTACTAGCGGGGGGTAAGACCCAGTACTTC.

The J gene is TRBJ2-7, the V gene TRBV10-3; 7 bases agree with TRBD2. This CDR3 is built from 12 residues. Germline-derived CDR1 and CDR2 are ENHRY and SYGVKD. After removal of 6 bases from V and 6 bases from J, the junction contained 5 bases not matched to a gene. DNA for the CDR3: TGTGCCATCAGCAGGGAGGGCGGCGAGCAGTACTTC. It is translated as CAISREGGEQYF.

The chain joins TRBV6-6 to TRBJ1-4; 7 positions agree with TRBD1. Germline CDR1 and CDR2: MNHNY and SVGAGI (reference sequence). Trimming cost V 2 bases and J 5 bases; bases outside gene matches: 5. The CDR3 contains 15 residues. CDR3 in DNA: TGTGCCAGCAGTTACCCGACAGGGAACAATGAAAAACTGTTTTTT. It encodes CASSYPTGNNEKLFF.

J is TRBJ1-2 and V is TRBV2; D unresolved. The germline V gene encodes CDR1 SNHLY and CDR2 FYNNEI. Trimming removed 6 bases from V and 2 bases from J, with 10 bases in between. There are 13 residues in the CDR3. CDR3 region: CASRTEANYGYTF. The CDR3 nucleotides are TGTGCCAGCAGAACTGAGGCAAACTATGGCTACACCTTC. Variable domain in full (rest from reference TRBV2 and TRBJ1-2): EPEVTQTPSHQVTQMGQEVILRCVPISNHLYFYWYRQILGQKVEFLVSFYNNEISEKSEIFDDQFSVERPDGSNFTLKIRSTKLEDSAMYFCASRTEANYGYTFGSGTRLTVV.

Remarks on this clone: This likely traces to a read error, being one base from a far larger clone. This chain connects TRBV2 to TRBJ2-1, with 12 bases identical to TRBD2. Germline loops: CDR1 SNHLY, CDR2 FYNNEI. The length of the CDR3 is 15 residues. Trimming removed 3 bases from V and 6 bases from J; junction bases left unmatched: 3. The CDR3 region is CASSESSGGANEQFF. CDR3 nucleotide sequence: TGTGCCAGCAGTGAGTCTAGCGGGGGGGCCAATGAGCAGTTCTTC. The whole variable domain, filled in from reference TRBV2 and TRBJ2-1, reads EPEVTQTPSHQVTQMGQEVILRCVPISNHLYFYWYRQILGQKVEFLVSFYNNEISEKSEIFDDQFSVERPDGSNFTLKIRSTKLEDSAMYFCASSESSGGANEQFFGPGTRLTVL.

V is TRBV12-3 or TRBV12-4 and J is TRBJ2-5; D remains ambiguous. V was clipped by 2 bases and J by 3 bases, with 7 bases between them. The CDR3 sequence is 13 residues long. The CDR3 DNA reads TGTGCCAGCAGTTTATTCTCCGAAGAGACCCAGTACTTC. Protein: CASSLFSEETQYF.

CDR3 nucleotide sequence: TGCGCCAGCAGCCGCTACTCTGGAAACACCATATATTTT. Its protein product is CASSRYSGNTIYF. The chain combines TRBV5-1 with TRBJ1-3, with D unclear. Germline V gene data show CDR1 as SGHRS and CDR2 as YFSETQ. V shed 4 bases and J shed 0 bases, with 5 bases lying between them. The CDR3 extends over 13 amino acids.